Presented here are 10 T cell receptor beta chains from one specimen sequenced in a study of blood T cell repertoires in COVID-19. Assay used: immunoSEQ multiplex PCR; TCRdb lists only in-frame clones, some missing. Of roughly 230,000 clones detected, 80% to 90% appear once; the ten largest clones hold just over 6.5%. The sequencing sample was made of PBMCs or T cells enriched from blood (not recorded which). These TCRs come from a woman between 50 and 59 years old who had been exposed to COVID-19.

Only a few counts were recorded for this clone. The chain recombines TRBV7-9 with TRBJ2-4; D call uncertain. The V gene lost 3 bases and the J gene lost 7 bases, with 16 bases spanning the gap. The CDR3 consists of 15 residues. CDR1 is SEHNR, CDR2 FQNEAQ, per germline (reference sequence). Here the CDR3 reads CASSFSNLNGNIQYF. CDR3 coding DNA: TGTGCCAGCAGCTTCTCCAACCTTAACGGGAACATTCAGTACTTC.

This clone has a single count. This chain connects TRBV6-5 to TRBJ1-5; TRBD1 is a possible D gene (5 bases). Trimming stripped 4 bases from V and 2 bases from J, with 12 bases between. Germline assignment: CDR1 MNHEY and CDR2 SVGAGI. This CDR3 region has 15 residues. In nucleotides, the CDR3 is TGTGCCAGCAGTTTCCCTGGGGGGGGCAATCAGCCCCAGCATTTT. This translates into CASSFPGGGNQPQHF.

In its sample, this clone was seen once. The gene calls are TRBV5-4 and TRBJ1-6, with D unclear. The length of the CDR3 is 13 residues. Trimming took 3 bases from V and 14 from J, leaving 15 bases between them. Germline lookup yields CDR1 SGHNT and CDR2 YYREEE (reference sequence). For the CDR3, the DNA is TGTGCCAGCAGCTCCGCTTCTTCCAGATCCCTCCACTTT. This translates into CASSSASSRSLHF.

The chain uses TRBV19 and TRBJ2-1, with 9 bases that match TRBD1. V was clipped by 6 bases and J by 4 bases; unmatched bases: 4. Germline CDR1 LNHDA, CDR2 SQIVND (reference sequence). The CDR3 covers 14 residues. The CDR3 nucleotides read TGTGCCAGTAGCGCCGGGACAGGGTACAATGAGCAGTTCTTC. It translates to CASSAGTGYNEQFF. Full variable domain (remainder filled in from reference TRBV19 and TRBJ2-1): DGGITQSPKYLFRKEGQNVTLSCEQNLNHDAMYWYRQDPGQGLRLIYYSQIVNDFQKGDIAEGYSVSREKKESFPLTVTSAQKNPTAFYLCASSAGTGYNEQFFGPGTRLTVL.

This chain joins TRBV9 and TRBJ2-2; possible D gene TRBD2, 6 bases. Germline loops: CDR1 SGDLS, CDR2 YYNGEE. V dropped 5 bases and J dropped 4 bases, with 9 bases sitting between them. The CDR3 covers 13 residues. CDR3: CASSGGATGELFF. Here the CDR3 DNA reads TGTGCCAGCAGTGGAGGGGCCACCGGGGAGCTGTTTTTT.

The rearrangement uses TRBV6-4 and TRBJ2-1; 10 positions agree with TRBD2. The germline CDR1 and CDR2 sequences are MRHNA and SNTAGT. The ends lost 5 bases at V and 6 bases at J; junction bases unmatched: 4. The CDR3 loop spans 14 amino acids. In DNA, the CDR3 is TGTGCCAGCAGTTCTAGCGGGGGCTTCAATGAGCAGTTCTTC. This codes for CASSSSGGFNEQFF.

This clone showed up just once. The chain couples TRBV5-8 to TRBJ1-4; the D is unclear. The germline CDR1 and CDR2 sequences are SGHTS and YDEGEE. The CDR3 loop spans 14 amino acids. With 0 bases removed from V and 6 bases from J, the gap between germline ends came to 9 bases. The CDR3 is CASSLDGRDEKLFF. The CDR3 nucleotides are TGTGCCAGCAGCTTGGACGGGCGGGATGAAAAACTGTTTTTT.

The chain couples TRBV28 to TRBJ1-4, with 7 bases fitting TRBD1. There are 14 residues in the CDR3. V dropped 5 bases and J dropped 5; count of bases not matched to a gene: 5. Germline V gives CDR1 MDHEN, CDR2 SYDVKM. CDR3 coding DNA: TGTGCCAGCAGTCGGACAGGTCTGAATGAAAAACTGTTTTTT. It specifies CASSRTGLNEKLFF.

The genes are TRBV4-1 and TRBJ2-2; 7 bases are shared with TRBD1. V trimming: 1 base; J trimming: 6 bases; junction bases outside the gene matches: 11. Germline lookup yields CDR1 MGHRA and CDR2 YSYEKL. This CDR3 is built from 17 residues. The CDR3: CASSQGETGLESGELFF. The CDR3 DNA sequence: TGCGCCAGCAGCCAAGGAGAGACAGGGTTAGAATCCGGGGAGCTGTTTTTT.

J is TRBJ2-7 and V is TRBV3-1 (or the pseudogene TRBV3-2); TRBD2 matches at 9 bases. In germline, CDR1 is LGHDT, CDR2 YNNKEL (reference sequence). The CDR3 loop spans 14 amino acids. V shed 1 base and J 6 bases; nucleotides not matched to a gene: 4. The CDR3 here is CASSQGGLASEQYF. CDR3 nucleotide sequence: TGTGCCAGCAGCCAAGGGGGACTAGCCAGCGAGCAGTACTTC.